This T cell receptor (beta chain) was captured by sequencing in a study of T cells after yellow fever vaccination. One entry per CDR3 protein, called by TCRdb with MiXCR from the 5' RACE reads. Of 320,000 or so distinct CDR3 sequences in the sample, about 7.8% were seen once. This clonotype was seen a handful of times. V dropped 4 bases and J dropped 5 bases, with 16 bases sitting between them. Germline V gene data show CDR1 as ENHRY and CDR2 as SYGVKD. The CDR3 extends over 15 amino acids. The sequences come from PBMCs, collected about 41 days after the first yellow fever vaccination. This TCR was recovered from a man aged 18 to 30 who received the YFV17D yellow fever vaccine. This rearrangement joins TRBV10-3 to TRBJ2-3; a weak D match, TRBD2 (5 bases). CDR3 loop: CAISASTGSGDTQYF. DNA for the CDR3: TGTGCCATCAGTGCCTCGACGGGGTCCGGAGATACGCAGTATTTT.